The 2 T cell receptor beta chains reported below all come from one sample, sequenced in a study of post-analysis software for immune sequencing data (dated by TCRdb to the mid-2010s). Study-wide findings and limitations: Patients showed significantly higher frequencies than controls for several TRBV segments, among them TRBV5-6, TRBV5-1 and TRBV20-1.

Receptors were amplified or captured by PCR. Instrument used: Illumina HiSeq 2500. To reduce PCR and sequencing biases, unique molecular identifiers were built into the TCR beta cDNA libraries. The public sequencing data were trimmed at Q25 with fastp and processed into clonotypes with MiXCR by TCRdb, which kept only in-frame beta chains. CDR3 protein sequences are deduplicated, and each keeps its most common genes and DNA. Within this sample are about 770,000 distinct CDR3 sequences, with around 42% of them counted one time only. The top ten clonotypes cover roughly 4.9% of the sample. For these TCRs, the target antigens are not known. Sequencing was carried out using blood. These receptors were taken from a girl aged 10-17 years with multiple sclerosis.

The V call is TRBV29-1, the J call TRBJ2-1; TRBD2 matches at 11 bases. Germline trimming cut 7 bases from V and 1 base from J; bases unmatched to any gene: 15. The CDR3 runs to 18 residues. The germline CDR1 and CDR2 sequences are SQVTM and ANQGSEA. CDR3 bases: TGCAGCGCCCCGGATAGCGGGAGGGCCGAGGAATCCTACAATGAGCAGTTCTTC. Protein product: CSAPDSGRAEESYNEQFF.

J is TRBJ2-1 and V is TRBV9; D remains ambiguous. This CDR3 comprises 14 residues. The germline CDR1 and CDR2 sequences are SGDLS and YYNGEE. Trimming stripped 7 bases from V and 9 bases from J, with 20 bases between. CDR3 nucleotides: TGTGCCAGCTCTCAGTATGGATTAGGTGGTGAGCAGTTCTTC. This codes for CASSQYGLGGEQFF.